Sequencing of this T cell receptor beta chain was carried out in a study of shared clonotypes between healthy human individuals. All donors qualified as healthy HIV-negative adults and had experienced no recent acute infections or vaccinations. A split of CD4+ cells into CD45RA+ naive and CD45RA-negative memory subsets was performed. Samples underwent the assay at deep level. Profiled with immunoSEQ multiplex PCR; TCRdb holds only in-frame clones, not every one. The sample consists of around 700,000 clones, more than 70% of them appearing once. Regarding the study as a whole: Read depth was anticipated to influence clonotype sharing among donors.

This clone was detected a few times. Its specificity is not known. The CDR3 is 13 residues long. Unmatched junction bases numbered 5, after V lost 7 bases and J lost 3 bases. CDR1 is MNHEY and CDR2 is SVGAGI in the germline V gene. This TCR was sampled from a woman in her 30s in good health. The chain recombines TRBV6-5 with TRBJ2-7, with 8 positions matching TRBD1. The sample consisted of memory CD4+ T cells sorted from blood. Specified subset: CD45RA-negative fraction. CDR3 sequence: CASIVDRGYEQYF. In DNA form, the CDR3 reads TGTGCCAGCATCGTAGACAGGGGCTACGAGCAGTACTTC.